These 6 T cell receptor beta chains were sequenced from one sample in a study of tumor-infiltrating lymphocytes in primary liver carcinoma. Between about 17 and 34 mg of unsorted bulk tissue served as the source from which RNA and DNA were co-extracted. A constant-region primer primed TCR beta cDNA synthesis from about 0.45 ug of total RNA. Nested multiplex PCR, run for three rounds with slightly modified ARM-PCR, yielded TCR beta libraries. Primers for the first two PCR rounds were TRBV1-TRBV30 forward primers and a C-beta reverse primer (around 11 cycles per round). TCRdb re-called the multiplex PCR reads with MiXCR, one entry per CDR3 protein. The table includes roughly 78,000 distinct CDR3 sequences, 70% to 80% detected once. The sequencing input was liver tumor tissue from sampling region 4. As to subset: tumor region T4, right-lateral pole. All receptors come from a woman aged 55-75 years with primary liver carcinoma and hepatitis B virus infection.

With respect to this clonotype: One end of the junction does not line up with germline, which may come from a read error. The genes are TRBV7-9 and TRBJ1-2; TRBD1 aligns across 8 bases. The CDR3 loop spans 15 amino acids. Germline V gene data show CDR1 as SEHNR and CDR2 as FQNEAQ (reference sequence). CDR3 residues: CVSSLYATGEDGYTF. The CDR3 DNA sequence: TGTGTCAGCAGCTTATACGCGACAGGGGAGGATGGCTACACCTTC.

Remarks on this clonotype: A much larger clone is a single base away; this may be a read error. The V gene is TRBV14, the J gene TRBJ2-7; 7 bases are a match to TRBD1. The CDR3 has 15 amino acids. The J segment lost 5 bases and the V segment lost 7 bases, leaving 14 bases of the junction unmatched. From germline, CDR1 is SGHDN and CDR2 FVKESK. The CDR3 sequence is CASNRGQEGNNEQYF. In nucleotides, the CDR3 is TGTGCCAGCAACCGAGGACAGGAAGGCAACAACGAGCAGTACTTC. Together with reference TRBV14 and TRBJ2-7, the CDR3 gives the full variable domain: EAGVTQFPSHSVIEKGQTVTLRCDPISGHDNLYWYRRVMGKEIKFLLHFVKESKQDESGMPNNRFLAERTGGTYSTLKVQPAELEDSGVYFCASNRGQEGNNEQYFGPGTRLTVT.

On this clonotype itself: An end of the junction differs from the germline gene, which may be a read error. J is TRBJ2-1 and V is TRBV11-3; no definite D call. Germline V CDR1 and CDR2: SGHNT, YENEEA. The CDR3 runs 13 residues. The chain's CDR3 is CASSHSAYNEQLF. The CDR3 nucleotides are TGTGCCAGCAGCCACTCGGCCTATAATGAGCAGTTGTTC.

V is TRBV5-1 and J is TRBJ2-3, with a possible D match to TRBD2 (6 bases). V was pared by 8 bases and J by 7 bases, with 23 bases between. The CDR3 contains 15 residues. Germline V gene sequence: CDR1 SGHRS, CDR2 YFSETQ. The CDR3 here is CARSINSGRGYTQYF. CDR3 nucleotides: TGCGCCAGGAGCATCAATAGCGGTAGGGGTTATACGCAGTATTTT.

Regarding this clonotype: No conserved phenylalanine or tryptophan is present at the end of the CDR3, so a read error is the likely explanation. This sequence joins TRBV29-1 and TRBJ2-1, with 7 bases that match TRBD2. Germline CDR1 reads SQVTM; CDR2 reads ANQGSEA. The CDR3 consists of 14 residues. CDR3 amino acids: CSVGGHAAGDEQFS. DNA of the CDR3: TGTAGCGTGGGAGGACACGCCGCGGGAGATGAGCAGTTCTCC.

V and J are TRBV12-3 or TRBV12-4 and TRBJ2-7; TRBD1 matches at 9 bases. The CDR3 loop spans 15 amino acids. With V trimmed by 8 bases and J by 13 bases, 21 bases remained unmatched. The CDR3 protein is CASCPRDRVVGRPYF. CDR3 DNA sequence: TGTGCCAGCTGTCCTCGGGACAGGGTCGTCGGCCGACCATACTTC.